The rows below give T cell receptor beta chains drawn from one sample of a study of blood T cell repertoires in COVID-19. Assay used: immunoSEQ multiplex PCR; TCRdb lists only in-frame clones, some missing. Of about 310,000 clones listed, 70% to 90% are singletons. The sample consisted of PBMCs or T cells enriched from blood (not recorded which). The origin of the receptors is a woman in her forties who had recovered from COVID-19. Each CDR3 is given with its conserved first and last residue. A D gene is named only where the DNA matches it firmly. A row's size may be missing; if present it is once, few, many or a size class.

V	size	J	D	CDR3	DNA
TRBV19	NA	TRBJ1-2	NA	CASRRYGGEEGYTF	TGTGCCAGTAGGCGGTACGGGGGTGAGGAGGGCTACACCTTC
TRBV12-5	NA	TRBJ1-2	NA	CASGLGLNFYGYTF	TGTGCTAGTGGTTTGGGACTTAACTTCTATGGCTACACCTTC
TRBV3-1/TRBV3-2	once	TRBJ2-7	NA	CASSQGRTYYEQYF	TGTGCCAGCAGCCAAGGTCGGACTTACTACGAGCAGTACTTC
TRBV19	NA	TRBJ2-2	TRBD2	CASRGRETWGSDTGELFF	TGTGCCAGTAGAGGGAGGGAAACTTGGGGGTCGGACACCGGGGAGCTGTTTTTT
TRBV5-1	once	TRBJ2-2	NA	CASSLAGTGELFF	TGCGCCAGCAGCTTGGCCGGGACCGGGGAGCTGTTTTTT
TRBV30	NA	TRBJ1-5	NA	CAWSGGNNQPQHF	TGTGCCTGGAGTGGAGGGAACAATCAGCCCCAGCATTTT
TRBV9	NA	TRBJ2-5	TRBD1	CASSVGGTGSKTQYF	TGTGCCAGCAGCGTAGGGGGGACAGGATCGAAGACCCAGTACTTC
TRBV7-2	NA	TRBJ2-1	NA	CASSFPGSGNEQFF	TGTGCCAGCAGCTTCCCCGGGAGTGGTAATGAGCAGTTCTTC
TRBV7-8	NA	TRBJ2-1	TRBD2	CASSLRLAGELSYNEQFF	TGTGCCAGCAGCTTAAGACTAGCGGGGGAGCTCTCCTACAATGAGCAGTTCTTC
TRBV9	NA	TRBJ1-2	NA	CASSQQDYGYTF	TGTGCCAGCAGCCAACAGGACTATGGCTACACCTTC
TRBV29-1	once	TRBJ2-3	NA	CSAESADTQYF	TGCAGCGCCGAAAGCGCAGATACGCAGTATTTT
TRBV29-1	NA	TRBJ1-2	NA	CSVVLAYGYTF	TGCAGCGTTGTACTAGCTTATGGCTACACCTTC
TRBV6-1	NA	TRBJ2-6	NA	CASSGFQISGANVLTF	TGTGCCAGCAGTGGGTTTCAGATCTCTGGGGCCAACGTCCTGACTTTC
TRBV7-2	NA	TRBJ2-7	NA	CASSLATSGYEQYF	TGTGCCAGCAGCTTAGCTACATCGGGCTACGAGCAGTACTTC
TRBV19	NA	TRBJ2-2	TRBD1	CASSPTGATGELFF	TGTGCCAGTAGTCCGACAGGGGCCACCGGGGAGCTGTTTTTT
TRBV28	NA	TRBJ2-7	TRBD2	CASSSTGGTSGRALAYPYEQYF	TGTGCCAGCAGTTCAACAGGGGGGACTAGCGGGAGGGCTTTGGCCTACCCCTACGAGCAGTACTTC
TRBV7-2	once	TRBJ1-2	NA	CASSRTNYGYTF	TGTGCCAGCAGCCGTACTAACTATGGCTACACCTTC
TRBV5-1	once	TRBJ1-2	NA	CASSYGWGDFGYTF	TGCGCCAGCAGCTACGGGTGGGGGGACTTCGGCTACACCTTC
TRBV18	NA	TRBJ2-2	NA	CASSPQLGRTGELFF	TGTGCCAGCTCACCACAGCTGGGGCGCACCGGGGAGCTGTTTTTT
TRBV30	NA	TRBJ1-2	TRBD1	CAWSERRRDRSYGYTF	TGTGCCTGGAGTGAGAGGAGGAGGGACAGGTCTTATGGCTACACCTTC
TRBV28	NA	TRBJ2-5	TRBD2	CATRKGLAGAQETQYF	TGTGCCACCAGGAAAGGGCTAGCGGGTGCCCAAGAGACCCAGTACTTC
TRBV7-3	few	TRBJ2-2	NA	CASSPQGGANTGELFF	TGTGCCAGCAGCCCCCAGGGGGGCGCGAACACCGGGGAGCTGTTTTTT
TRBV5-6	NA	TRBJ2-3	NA	CASRRTDTQYF	TGTGCCAGCAGGCGGACAGATACGCAGTATTTT
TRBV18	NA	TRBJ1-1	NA	CASSRSMREQVNTEAFF	TGTGCCAGCTCACGAAGTATGCGGGAACAGGTGAACACTGAAGCTTTCTTT
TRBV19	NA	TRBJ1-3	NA	CASSRTAHSGNTIYF	TGTGCCAGTAGTCGCACAGCCCACTCTGGAAACACCATATATTTT
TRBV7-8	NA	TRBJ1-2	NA	CASSPLPLDRNYGYTF	TGTGCCAGCAGCCCCCTTCCCCTGGACAGAAACTATGGCTACACCTTC
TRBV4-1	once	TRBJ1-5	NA	CASSPLGDYSNQPQHF	TGCGCCAGCAGCCCCCTGGGGGACTATAGCAATCAGCCCCAGCATTTT
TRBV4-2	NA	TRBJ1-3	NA	CASSLDRTDGNTIYF	TGTGCCAGCAGCCTCGACAGGACTGATGGAAACACCATATATTTT
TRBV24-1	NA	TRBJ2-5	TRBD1	CATSDLYNRGGETQYF	TGTGCCACCAGTGATCTTTATAACAGGGGCGGGGAGACCCAGTACTTC
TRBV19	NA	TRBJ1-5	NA	CASSIRYSNQPQHF	TGTGCCAGTAGTATCCGGTATAGCAATCAGCCCCAGCATTTT
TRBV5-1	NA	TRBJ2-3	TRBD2	CASRTPGLARTDTQYF	TGCGCCAGCAGAACGCCGGGACTAGCGAGGACAGATACGCAGTATTTT
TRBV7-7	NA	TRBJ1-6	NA	CASSKNRSSYNSPLHF	TGTGCTAGCAGCAAGAACAGGAGCTCCTATAATTCACCCCTCCACTTT
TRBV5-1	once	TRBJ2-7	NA	CASSLWAQQSEQYF	TGCGCCAGCAGCTTGTGGGCCCAGCAGTCCGAGCAGTACTTC
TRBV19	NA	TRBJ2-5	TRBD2	CASSTSLAGGAQGETQYF	TGTGCCAGTAGTACCTCGCTAGCGGGGGGCGCTCAAGGGGAGACCCAGTACTTC
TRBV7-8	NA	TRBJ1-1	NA	CASSPRGAMNTEAFF	TGTGCCAGCAGCCCCCGGGGAGCCATGAACACTGAAGCTTTCTTT
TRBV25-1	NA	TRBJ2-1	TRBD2	CASRLDGLADYNEQFF	TGTGCCAGCAGACTCGATGGACTAGCGGATTACAATGAGCAGTTCTTC
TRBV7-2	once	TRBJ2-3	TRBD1	CASSLDQGAIDTQYF	TGTGCCAGCAGCTTAGACCAGGGGGCGATAGATACGCAGTATTTT
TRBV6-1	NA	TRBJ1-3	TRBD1	CASSEATGDGNTIYF	TGTGCCAGCAGTGAAGCCACAGGGGATGGAAACACCATATATTTT
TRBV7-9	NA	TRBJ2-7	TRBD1	CASSYGTGPYEQYF	TGTGCCAGCAGCTACGGGACAGGACCCTACGAGCAGTACTTC
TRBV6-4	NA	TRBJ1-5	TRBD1	CAISGQVGNQPQHF	TGTGCCATTTCGGGACAGGTAGGCAATCAGCCCCAGCATTTT
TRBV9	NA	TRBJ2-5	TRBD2	CASSVVAGGLETQYF	TGTGCCAGCAGCGTAGTAGCGGGGGGGCTGGAGACCCAGTACTTC
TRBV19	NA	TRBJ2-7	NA	CASSSRQVPSYEQYF	TGTGCCAGTAGTTCCAGGCAGGTTCCCTCCTACGAGCAGTACTTC
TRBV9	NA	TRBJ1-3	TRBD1	CASSARTGSGNTIYF	TGTGCCAGCAGCGCCCGGACAGGATCTGGAAACACCATATATTTT
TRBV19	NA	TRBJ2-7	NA	CATSGGPGGAYEQYF	TGTGCCACCTCAGGGGGCCCGGGGGGTGCCTACGAGCAGTACTTC
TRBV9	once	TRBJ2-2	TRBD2	CASSVGASGRAGTGELFF	TGTGCCAGCAGCGTAGGAGCTAGCGGGAGGGCCGGCACCGGGGAGCTGTTTTTT
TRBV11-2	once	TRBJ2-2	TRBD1	CASSSQGAGELFF	TGTGCCAGCAGCTCACAGGGGGCCGGGGAGCTGTTTTTT
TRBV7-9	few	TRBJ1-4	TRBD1	CASSLIGQGVEKLFF	TGTGCCAGCAGCTTAATAGGGCAGGGGGTTGAAAAACTGTTTTTT
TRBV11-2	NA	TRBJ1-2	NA	CASSLVIRWNYGYTF	TGTGCCAGCAGCTTAGTAATACGGTGGAACTATGGCTACACCTTC
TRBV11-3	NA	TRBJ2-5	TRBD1	CASSSDRIKRETQYF	TGTGCCAGCAGCTCGGACAGGATCAAGCGGGAGACCCAGTACTTC
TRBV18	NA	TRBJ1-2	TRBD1	CASSPPGTGGSGYTF	TGTGCCAGCTCACCCCCCGGGACAGGGGGCAGTGGCTACACCTTC
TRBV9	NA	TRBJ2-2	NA	CASSVEVYGGDTGELFF	TGTGCCAGCAGCGTAGAGGTTTACGGAGGGGACACCGGGGAGCTGTTTTTT
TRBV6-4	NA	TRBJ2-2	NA	CASSDSNEHTGTPRLSGELFF	TGTGCCAGCAGTGACTCGAACGAGCACACAGGGACCCCTAGGCTCTCCGGGGAGCTGTTTTTT
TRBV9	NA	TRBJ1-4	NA	CASSEEGGDEKLFF	TGTGCCAGCAGCGAAGAGGGGGGGGATGAAAAACTGTTTTTT
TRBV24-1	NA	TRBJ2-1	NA	CATSLGRTNEQFF	TGTGCCACCTCCCTGGGTAGGACTAATGAGCAGTTCTTC
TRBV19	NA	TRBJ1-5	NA	CASHPGEMVQPQHF	TGTGCCAGCCACCCAGGGGAAATGGTACAGCCCCAGCATTTT
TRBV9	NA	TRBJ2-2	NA	CASSVGLLNTGELFF	TGTGCCAGCAGCGTCGGACTTTTGAACACCGGGGAGCTGTTTTTT
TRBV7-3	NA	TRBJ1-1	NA	CASSPRGEGPEAFF	TGTGCCAGCAGCCCCCGGGGGGAGGGACCTGAAGCTTTCTTT